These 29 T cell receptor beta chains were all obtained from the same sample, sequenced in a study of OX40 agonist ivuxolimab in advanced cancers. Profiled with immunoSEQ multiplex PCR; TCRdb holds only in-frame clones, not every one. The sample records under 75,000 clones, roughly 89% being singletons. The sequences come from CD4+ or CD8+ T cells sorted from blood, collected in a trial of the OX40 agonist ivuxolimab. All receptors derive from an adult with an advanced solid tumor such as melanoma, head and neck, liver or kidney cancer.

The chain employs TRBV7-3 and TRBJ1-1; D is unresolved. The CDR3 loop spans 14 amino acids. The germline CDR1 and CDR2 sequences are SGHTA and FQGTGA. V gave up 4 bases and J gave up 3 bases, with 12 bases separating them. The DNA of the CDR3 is TGTGCCAGCAGCTCCAGTGGCGGCTACACTGAAGCTTTCTTT. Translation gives CASSSSGGYTEAFF.

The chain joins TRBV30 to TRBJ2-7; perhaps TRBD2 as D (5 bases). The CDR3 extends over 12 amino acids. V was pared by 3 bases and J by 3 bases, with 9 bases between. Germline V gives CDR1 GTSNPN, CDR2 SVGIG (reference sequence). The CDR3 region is CAWREASYEQYF. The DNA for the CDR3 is TGTGCCTGGAGGGAGGCCAGCTACGAGCAGTACTTC.

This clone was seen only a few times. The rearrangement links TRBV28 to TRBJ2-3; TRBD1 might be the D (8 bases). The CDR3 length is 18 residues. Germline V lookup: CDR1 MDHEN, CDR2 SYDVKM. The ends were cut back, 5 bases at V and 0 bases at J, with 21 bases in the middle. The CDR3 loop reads CASSPRQGRGTSTDTQYF. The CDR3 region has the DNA TGTGCCAGCAGTCCCCGACAGGGGAGGGGTACTAGCACAGATACGCAGTATTTT.

In nucleotides, the CDR3 is TGTGCCAGTAGAGGTTTCGGGTCCCATGGCTACACCTTC. It codes for CASRGFGSHGYTF. The chain employs TRBV5-6 and TRBJ1-2; D uncertain. The CDR3 spans 13 residues. Germline values: CDR1 SGHDT, CDR2 YYEEEE. Trimming stripped 8 bases from V and 6 bases from J, with 17 bases between.

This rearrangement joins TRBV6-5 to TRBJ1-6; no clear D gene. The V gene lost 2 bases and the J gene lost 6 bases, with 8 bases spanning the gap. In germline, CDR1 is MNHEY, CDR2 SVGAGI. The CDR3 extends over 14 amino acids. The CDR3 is CASSYRVGNSPLHF. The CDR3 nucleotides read TGTGCCAGCAGTTACAGGGTGGGTAATTCACCCCTCCACTTT.

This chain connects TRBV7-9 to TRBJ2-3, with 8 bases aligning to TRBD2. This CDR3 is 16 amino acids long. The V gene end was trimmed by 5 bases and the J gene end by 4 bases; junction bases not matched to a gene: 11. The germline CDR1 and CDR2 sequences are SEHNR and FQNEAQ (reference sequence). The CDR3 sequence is CASSPGGGGIADTQYF. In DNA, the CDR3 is TGTGCCAGCAGCCCGGGGGGCGGGGGGATCGCAGATACGCAGTATTTT.

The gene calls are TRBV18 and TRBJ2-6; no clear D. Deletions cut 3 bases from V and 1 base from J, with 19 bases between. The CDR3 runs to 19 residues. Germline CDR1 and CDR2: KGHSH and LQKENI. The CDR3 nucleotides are TGTGCCAGCTCACCTCGTGTAGTGGTCCCCGGTTCTGGGGCCAACGTCCTGACTTTC. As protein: CASSPRVVVPGSGANVLTF.

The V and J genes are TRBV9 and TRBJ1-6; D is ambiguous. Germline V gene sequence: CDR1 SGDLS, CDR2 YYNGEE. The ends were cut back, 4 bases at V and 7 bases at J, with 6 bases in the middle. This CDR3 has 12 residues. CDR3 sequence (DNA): TGTGCCAGCAGCCGGCAGAATTCACCCCTCCACTTT. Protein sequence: CASSRQNSPLHF. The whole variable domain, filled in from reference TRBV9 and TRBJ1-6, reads DSGVTQTPKHLITATGQRVTLRCSPRSGDLSVYWYQQSLDQGLQFLIQYYNGEERAKGNILERFSAQQFPDLHSELNLSSLELGDSALYFCASSRQNSPLHFGNGTRLTVT.

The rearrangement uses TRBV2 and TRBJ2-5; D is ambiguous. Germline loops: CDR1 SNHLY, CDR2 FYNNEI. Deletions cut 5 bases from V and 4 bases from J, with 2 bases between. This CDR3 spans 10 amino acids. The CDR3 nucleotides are TGTGCCAGCAGTAGAGAGACCCAGTACTTC. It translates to CASSRETQYF.

This CDR3 is CSARDYAEAFF. Here the CDR3 DNA reads TGCAGTGCTAGAGATTACGCTGAAGCTTTCTTT. V gene TRBV20-1 combines with J gene TRBJ1-1; D ambiguous. The CDR3 sequence is 11 residues long. CDR1 is DFQATT and CDR2 is SNEGSKA in the germline V gene (reference sequence). V shed 0 bases and J shed 6 bases, with 5 bases lying between them.

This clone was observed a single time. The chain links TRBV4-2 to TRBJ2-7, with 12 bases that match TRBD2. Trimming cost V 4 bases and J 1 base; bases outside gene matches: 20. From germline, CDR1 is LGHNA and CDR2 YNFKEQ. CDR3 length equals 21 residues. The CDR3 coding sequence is TGTGCCAGCAGCCGCAGACTAGCGGGGGACAGCATGCGTCGGAGATCCTACGAGCAGTACTTC. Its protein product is CASSRRLAGDSMRRRSYEQYF.

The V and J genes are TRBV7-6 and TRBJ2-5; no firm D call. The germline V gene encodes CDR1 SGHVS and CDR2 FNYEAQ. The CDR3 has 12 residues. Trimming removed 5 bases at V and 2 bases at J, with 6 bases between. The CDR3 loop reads CASSPLQETQYF. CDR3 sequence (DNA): TGTGCCAGCAGCCCCCTACAAGAGACCCAGTACTTC.

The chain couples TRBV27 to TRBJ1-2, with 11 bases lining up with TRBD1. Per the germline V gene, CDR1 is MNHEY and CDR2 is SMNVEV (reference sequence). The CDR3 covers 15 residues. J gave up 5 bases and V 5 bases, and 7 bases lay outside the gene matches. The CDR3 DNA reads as TGTGCCAGCAGTGTCACCGGGACAGGGGGGTATGGCTACACCTTC. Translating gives CASSVTGTGGYGYTF.

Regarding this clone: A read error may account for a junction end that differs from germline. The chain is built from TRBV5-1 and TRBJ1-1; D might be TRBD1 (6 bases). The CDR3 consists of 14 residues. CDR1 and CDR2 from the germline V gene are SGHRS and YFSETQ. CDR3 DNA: TGTGCCAGCAGTTCCGAGGTCCGGGGGCAAGGCGCTTTCTTT. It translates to CASSSEVRGQGAFF.

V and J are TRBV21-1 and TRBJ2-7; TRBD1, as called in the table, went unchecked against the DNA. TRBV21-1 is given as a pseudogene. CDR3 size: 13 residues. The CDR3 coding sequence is TGTGCCAGCAGCACCCCGAACAGGGGCGAGCAGTACTTC. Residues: CASSTPNRGEQYF.

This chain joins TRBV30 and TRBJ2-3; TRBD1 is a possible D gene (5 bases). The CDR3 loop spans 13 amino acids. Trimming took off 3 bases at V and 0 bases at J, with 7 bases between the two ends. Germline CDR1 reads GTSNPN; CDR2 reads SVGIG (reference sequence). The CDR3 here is CAWSQGSTDTQYF. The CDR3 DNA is TGTGCCTGGAGCCAGGGAAGCACAGATACGCAGTATTTT.

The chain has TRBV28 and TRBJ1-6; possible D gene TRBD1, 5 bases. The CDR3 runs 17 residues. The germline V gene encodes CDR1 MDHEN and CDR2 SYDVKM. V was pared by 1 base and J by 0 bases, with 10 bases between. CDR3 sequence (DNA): TGTGCCAGCAGTTTATCCGGGGCAGACTCCTATAATTCACCCCTCCACTTT. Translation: CASSLSGADSYNSPLHF.

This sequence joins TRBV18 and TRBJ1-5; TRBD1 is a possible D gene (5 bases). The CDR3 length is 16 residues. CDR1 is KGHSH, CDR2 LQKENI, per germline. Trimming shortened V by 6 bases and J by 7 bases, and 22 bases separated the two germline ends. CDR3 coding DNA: TGTGCCAGCTCCTACACCTCAAATCCCAGGGACCAGCCCCAGCATTTT. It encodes CASSYTSNPRDQPQHF. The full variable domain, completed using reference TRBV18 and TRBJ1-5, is NAGVMQNPRHLVRRRGQEARLRCSPMKGHSHVYWYRQLPEEGLKFMVYLQKENIIDESGMPKERFSAEFPKEGPSILRIQQVVRGDSAAYFCASSYTSNPRDQPQHFGDGTRLSIL.

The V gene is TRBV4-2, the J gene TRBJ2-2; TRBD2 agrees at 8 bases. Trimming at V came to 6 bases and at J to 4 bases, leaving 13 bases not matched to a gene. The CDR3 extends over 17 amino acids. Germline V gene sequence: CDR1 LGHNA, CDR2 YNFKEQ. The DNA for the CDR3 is TGTGCCAGCAGGAAGCCGGGCGGGGGGCCCGTCACCGGGGAGCTGTTTTTT. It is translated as CASRKPGGGPVTGELFF.

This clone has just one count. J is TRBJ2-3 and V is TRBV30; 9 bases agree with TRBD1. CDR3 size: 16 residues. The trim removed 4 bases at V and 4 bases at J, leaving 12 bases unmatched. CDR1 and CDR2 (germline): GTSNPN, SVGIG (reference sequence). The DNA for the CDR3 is TGTGCCTGGACCTATCCTACGACAGGGGGTTCAGATACGCAGTATTTT. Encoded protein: CAWTYPTTGGSDTQYF.

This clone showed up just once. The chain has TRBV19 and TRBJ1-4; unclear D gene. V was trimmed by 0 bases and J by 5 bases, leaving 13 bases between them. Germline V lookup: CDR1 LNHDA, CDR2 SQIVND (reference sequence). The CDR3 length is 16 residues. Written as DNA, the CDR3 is TGTGCCAGTAGTATAGATCTGAACACCCGGAATGAAAAACTGTTTTTT. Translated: CASSIDLNTRNEKLFF.

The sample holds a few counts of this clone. The CDR3 DNA reads TGTGCCAGCAGCCTAGGGCGGGAGACAACCGGGGAGCTGTTTTTT. This sequence encodes CASSLGRETTGELFF. The chain recombines TRBV7-8 with TRBJ2-2; 7 nucleotides match TRBD2. The CDR3 covers 15 residues. Losses at the gene ends were 5 bases for V and 5 bases for J; bases not matched to a gene: 8. The germline V gene encodes CDR1 SGHVS and CDR2 FQNEAQ.

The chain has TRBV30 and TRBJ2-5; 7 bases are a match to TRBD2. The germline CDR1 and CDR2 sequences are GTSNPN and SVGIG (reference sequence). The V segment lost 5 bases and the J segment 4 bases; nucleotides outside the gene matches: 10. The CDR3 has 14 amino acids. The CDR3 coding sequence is TGTGCCTGGGAGCGTACTAGCGCAAGAGAGACCCAGTACTTC. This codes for CAWERTSARETQYF.

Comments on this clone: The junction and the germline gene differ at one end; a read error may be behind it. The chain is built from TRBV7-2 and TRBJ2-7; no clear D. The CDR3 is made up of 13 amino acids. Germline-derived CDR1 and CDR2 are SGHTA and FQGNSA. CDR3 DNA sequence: TGTGCCAGCACCTTACCGGGTCTTTACGAGCAGTACTTC. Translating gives CASTLPGLYEQYF.

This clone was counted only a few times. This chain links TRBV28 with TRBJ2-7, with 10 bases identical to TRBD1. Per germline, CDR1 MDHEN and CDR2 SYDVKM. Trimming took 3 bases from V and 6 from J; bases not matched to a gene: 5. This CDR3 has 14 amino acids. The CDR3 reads CASSLVDRGREQYF. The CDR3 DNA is TGTGCCAGCAGTTTGGTAGACAGGGGGCGCGAGCAGTACTTC.

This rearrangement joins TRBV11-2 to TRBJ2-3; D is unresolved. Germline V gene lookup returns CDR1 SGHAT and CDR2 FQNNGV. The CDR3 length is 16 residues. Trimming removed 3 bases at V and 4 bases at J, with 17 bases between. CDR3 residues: CASSLVRRRLADTQYF. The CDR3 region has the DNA TGTGCCAGCAGCTTGGTCCGTCGCCGACTGGCAGATACGCAGTATTTT.

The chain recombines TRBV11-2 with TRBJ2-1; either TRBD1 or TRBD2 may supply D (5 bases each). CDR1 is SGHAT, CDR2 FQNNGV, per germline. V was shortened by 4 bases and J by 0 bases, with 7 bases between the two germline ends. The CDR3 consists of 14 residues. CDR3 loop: CASSSGSSYNEQFF. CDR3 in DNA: TGTGCCAGCAGCTCAGGGAGCTCCTACAATGAGCAGTTCTTC.

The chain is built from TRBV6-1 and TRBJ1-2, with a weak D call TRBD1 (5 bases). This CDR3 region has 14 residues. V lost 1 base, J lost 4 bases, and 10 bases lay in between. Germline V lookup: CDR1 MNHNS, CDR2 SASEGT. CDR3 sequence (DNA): TGTGCCAGCAGTGAAGGAGGGGCAGTCTATGGCTACACCTTC. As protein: CASSEGGAVYGYTF.

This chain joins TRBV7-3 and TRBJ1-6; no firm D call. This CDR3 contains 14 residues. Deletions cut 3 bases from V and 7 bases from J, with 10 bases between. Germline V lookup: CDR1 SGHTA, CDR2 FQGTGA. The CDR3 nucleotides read TGTGCCAGCAGCTTTAGTCAGAGGAATTCACCCCTCCACTTT. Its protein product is CASSFSQRNSPLHF.